One and the same sample provided the 29 T cell receptor beta chains below, sequenced in a study of OX40 agonist ivuxolimab in advanced cancers. Generated by immunoSEQ multiplex PCR, the TCRdb table keeps only in-frame clones and is missing some. Seen here are fewer than 65,000 clones, approximately 90% observed once, and the top ten hold 1.2% to 1.5%. The sample in question was CD4+ or CD8+ T cells sorted from blood, obtained in a trial of the OX40 agonist ivuxolimab. These receptors were taken from an adult with an advanced solid tumor such as melanoma, head and neck, liver or kidney cancer.

This clone has more than one count but fewer than ten. The rearrangement joins TRBV7-9 to TRBJ2-7; D is possibly TRBD1 (6 bases). This CDR3 comprises 15 residues. V lost 5 bases, J lost 6 bases, and 20 bases lay in between. Germline lookup yields CDR1 SEHNR and CDR2 FQNEAQ (reference sequence). CDR3 in DNA: TGTGCCAGCAGCAGCCCGGTCTCAGGGGATCGCGAGCAGTACTTC. Protein: CASSSPVSGDREQYF.

The V gene is TRBV5-8, the J gene TRBJ2-7; D not certain. CDR1 and CDR2 (germline): SGHTS, YDEGEE. The V end lost 4 bases, the J end lost 10 bases, and 15 bases lay between the germline ends. The CDR3 is 12 residues long. CDR3 sequence: CASSQTLSLQYF. In DNA, the CDR3 is TGTGCCAGCAGCCAAACTCTCTCGTTACAGTACTTC.

This clone is medium-sized. V is TRBV19 and J is TRBJ2-7, with 7 bases aligning to TRBD2. Germline CDR1 and CDR2: LNHDA and SQIVND (reference sequence). The CDR3 has 13 amino acids. With V trimmed by 6 bases and J by 5 bases, 7 bases remained unmatched. The CDR3 region has the DNA TGTGCCAGTAGGGGCTTCGGGAGGCACGAGCAGTACTTC. Residues: CASRGFGRHEQYF.

V gene TRBV28 combines with J gene TRBJ2-7, with a weak D call TRBD2 (5 bases). The V gene's germline CDR1 is MDHEN and CDR2 SYDVKM. The CDR3 covers 11 residues. The V end was cut by 4 bases, the J end by 6 bases, with 7 bases between. CDR3 sequence reads: CASSWRAEQYF. The DNA for the CDR3 is TGTGCCAGCAGTTGGCGGGCCGAGCAGTACTTC.

The chain recombines TRBV2 with TRBJ1-5; possibly TRBD1 for D (6 bases). This CDR3 is built from 13 residues. Trimming removed 7 bases at V and 5 bases at J, with 12 bases between. Germline CDR1 is SNHLY and CDR2 is FYNNEI. The CDR3 nucleotides read TGTGCCAGCACCCTGGACAGCTATCAGCCCCAGCATTTT. Encoded protein: CASTLDSYQPQHF.

This clone was found once. V is TRBV5-1 and J is TRBJ1-4; D remains ambiguous. The CDR3 runs 14 residues. Looked up from germline, CDR1 is SGHRS and CDR2 is YFSETQ. Trimming cost V 0 bases and J 7 bases, with 10 bases left between them. The CDR3 DNA reads as TGCGCCAGCAGCTTGGGAACACCGGGTGAAAAACTGTTTTTT. Its translation is CASSLGTPGEKLFF.

The V gene is TRBV28, the J gene TRBJ2-7, with D unresolved. Trimming pared 6 bases from V and 5 bases from J, leaving 14 bases between. CDR3 length equals 13 residues. CDR1 is MDHEN, CDR2 SYDVKM, per germline. Written as DNA, the CDR3 is TGTGCCAGCAGGACGCCAAATGATCACGAGCAGTACTTC. It yields the protein CASRTPNDHEQYF.

The V gene is TRBV10-3, the J gene TRBJ2-6; D unclear. Trimming stripped 0 bases from V and 3 bases from J, with 0 bases between. Germline CDR1 ENHRY, CDR2 SYGVKD. The CDR3 has 13 residues. DNA of the CDR3: TGTGCCATCAGTGAGTCTGGGGCCAACGTCCTGACTTTC. As protein: CAISESGANVLTF.

This clone was counted once. This chain joins TRBV28 and TRBJ2-7; D not certain. The CDR3 is 11 residues long. Trimming removed 5 bases from V and 6 bases from J, with 8 bases in between. Per the germline V gene, CDR1 is MDHEN and CDR2 is SYDVKM. This CDR3 reads CASSARFEQYF. CDR3 DNA: TGTGCCAGCAGTGCAAGGTTCGAGCAGTACTTC. Drawing the rest from reference TRBV28 and TRBJ2-7, the complete variable domain is DVKVTQSSRYLVKRTGEKVFLECVQDMDHENMFWYRQDPGLGLRLIYFSYDVKMKEKGDIPEGYSVSREKKERFSLILESASTNQTSMYLCASSARFEQYFGPGTRLTVT.

The chain couples TRBV18 to TRBJ1-5, with 11 bases matching TRBD1. CDR1 is KGHSH and CDR2 is LQKENI in the germline V gene. V lost 6 bases and J lost 3; bases outside the gene matches: 7. This CDR3 region has 16 residues. CDR3 sequence reads: CASSRTGQGDNQPQHF. CDR3 coding DNA: TGTGCCAGCTCGCGAACGGGACAGGGGGACAATCAGCCCCAGCATTTT.

The chain employs TRBV7-2 and TRBJ1-1; D remains ambiguous. Germline lookup yields CDR1 SGHTA and CDR2 FQGNSA. The CDR3 covers 11 residues. The V end was cut by 4 bases, the J end by 11 bases, with 11 bases between. The CDR3 sequence: CASSSQVWAFF. The CDR3, as DNA: TGTGCCAGCAGCTCGCAAGTTTGGGCTTTCTTT.

The table lists this clone with a count of one. J is TRBJ2-2 and V is TRBV5-4, with D possibly being TRBD2 (6 bases). This CDR3 has 16 amino acids. Germline CDR1 and CDR2: SGHNT and YYREEE (reference sequence). Trimming removed 5 bases from V and 0 bases from J, with 14 bases in between. The CDR3 region has the DNA TGTGCCAGCAGTAGGACTAAGGGCCCGAACACCGGGGAGCTGTTTTTT. This sequence encodes CASSRTKGPNTGELFF.

In the case of this clone: A junction boundary mismatches the germline segment, possibly from a read error. This chain connects TRBV28 to TRBJ1-1, with D perhaps matching TRBD1 (6 bases). The CDR3 contains 10 residues. The germline V gene has CDR1 MDHEN and CDR2 SYDVKM. The CDR3 nucleotides are TGTGCCAGCAGTTTCCGGGACATTCTCTTT. Its protein product is CASSFRDILF. Based on the CDR3 plus reference TRBV28 and TRBJ1-1, the full variable domain is DVKVTQSSRYLVKRTGEKVFLECVQDMDHENMFWYRQDPGLGLRLIYFSYDVKMKEKGDIPEGYSVSREKKERFSLILESASTNQTSMYLCASSFRDILFGQGTRLTVV.

This rearrangement joins TRBV19 to TRBJ2-7; D not certain. Trimming took 6 bases from V and 3 from J, leaving 15 bases between them. The CDR3 extends over 14 amino acids. Looked up from germline, CDR1 is LNHDA and CDR2 is SQIVND (reference sequence). CDR3 sequence: CASSKDGVGYEQYF. CDR3 bases: TGTGCCAGTAGCAAAGACGGAGTTGGCTACGAGCAGTACTTC.

This rearrangement joins TRBV18 to TRBJ2-3; TRBD1 or TRBD2 may be the D gene (5 bases each). The germline V and J ends were trimmed by 2 bases and 5 bases, with 11 bases remaining between them. There are 14 residues in the CDR3. The germline V gene has CDR1 KGHSH and CDR2 LQKENI. The CDR3: CASSPMGVGDTQYF. CDR3 DNA sequence: TGTGCCAGCTCACCAATGGGGGTCGGAGATACGCAGTATTTT.

This chain uses TRBV7-9 with TRBJ1-1; 7 bases map to TRBD1. Germline V CDR1 and CDR2: SEHNR, FQNEAQ (reference sequence). J gave up 4 bases and V 5 bases, and 7 bases lay outside the gene matches. The CDR3 has 14 residues. CDR3 protein: CASSSTGVVTEAFF. The CDR3 nucleotides read TGTGCCAGCAGCAGCACAGGGGTAGTCACTGAAGCTTTCTTT. Supplemented by reference TRBV7-9 and TRBJ1-1, the full variable domain reads DTGVSQNPRHKITKRGQNVTFRCDPISEHNRLYWYRQTLGQGPEFLTYFQNEAQLEKSRLLSDRFSAERPKGSFSTLEIQRTEQGDSAMYLCASSSTGVVTEAFFGQGTRLTVV.

The gene calls are TRBV19 and TRBJ2-5; D is perhaps TRBD1 or TRBD2 (5 bases each). The CDR3 is 16 amino acids. V was pared by 3 bases and J by 2 bases, with 16 bases between. Germline CDR1 reads LNHDA; CDR2 reads SQIVND (reference sequence). Here the CDR3 reads CASSIRAGGKQETQYF. CDR3 nucleotide sequence: TGTGCCAGTAGTATCAGGGCAGGAGGAAAACAAGAGACCCAGTACTTC.

This clone has a single count. The rearrangement links TRBV28 to TRBJ2-3, with a weak D call TRBD2 (6 bases). V gave up 7 bases and J gave up 3 bases, with 14 bases separating them. Germline V gene lookup returns CDR1 MDHEN and CDR2 SYDVKM. This CDR3 comprises 14 residues. CDR3 loop: CASTRPGGTDTQYF. CDR3 coding DNA: TGTGCCAGCACCCGCCCAGGAGGGACAGATACGCAGTATTTT.

The chain recombines TRBV18 with TRBJ1-4; D is perhaps TRBD1 (5 bases). Germline CDR1 KGHSH, CDR2 LQKENI. V shed 2 bases and J shed 2 bases, with 15 bases lying between them. The CDR3 totals 17 residues. CDR3 residues: CASSPFAPGTTNEKLFF. Written as DNA, the CDR3 is TGTGCCAGCTCACCATTTGCCCCCGGGACGACTAATGAAAAACTGTTTTTT.

V is TRBV27 and J is TRBJ2-3, with D possibly matching TRBD1 (7 bases). Trimming took off 3 bases at V and 4 bases at J, with 14 bases between the two ends. Germline V gene lookup returns CDR1 MNHEY and CDR2 SMNVEV (reference sequence). CDR3 length: 15 amino acids. The CDR3 region is CASSLIQGGSDTQYF. The CDR3 DNA reads as TGTGCCAGCAGTTTGATCCAGGGGGGCTCAGATACGCAGTATTTT.

The V call is TRBV5-4, the J call TRBJ2-2; no firm D call. Germline-derived CDR1 and CDR2 are SGHNT and YYREEE (reference sequence). The CDR3 is made up of 12 amino acids. V shed 2 bases and J shed 5 bases, with 4 bases lying between them. The DNA for the CDR3 is TGTGCCAGCAGCTTTTATACCGGGGAGCTGTTTTTT. Protein sequence: CASSFYTGELFF.

CDR3: CATSRDGRTGNEQFF. In DNA, the CDR3 is TGTGCCACCAGCAGAGATGGAAGGACGGGCAATGAGCAGTTCTTC. The genes are TRBV15 and TRBJ2-1; unclear D gene. Per the germline V gene, CDR1 is LNHNV and CDR2 is YYDKDF (reference sequence). The CDR3 is 15 residues long. With 0 bases removed from V and 6 bases from J, the gap between germline ends came to 12 bases.

This clone was recorded a few times. This rearrangement joins TRBV11-2 to TRBJ2-3, with D possibly TRBD1 on 5 matching bases. Trimming removed 5 bases from V and 5 bases from J, with 8 bases in between. Germline V gene data show CDR1 as SGHAT and CDR2 as FQNNGV. The CDR3 consists of 12 residues. CDR3 region: CASSIQGDTQYF. As DNA, the CDR3 is TGTGCCAGCAGCATCCAGGGAGATACGCAGTATTTT.

V and J are TRBV11-2 and TRBJ1-2, with D possibly matching TRBD1 (5 bases). The germline V and J ends were trimmed by 2 bases and 6 bases, with 7 bases remaining between them. Germline-derived CDR1 and CDR2 are SGHAT and FQNNGV. CDR3 length: 12 residues. The CDR3 nucleotides read TGTGCCAGCAGCTTACAGGGAGATGGCTACACCTTC. Its protein is CASSLQGDGYTF.

CDR3 sequence reads: CASSQNEQFF. The CDR3, as DNA: TGCGCCAGCAGTCAAAACGAGCAGTTCTTC. The chain is built from TRBV23-1 and TRBJ2-1; no reliable D call. TRBV23-1 has ORF status, its function being uncertain. The V end was cut by 2 bases, the J end by 10 bases, with 3 bases between. The CDR3 loop spans 10 amino acids.

This rearrangement joins TRBV7-9 to TRBJ2-4; 8 bases align to TRBD2. The V segment lost 1 base and the J segment 8 bases; nucleotides outside the gene matches: 13. Germline lookup yields CDR1 SEHNR and CDR2 FQNEAQ (reference sequence). The CDR3 extends over 17 amino acids. CDR3 amino acids: CASSLEQAGAVTDIQYF. CDR3 nucleotide sequence: TGTGCCAGCAGCTTAGAACAAGCGGGAGCAGTTACGGACATTCAGTACTTC.

J is TRBJ2-3 and V is TRBV5-1, with 8 bases fitting TRBD2. The CDR3 consists of 16 residues. Germline V gene lookup returns CDR1 SGHRS and CDR2 YFSETQ. V was clipped by 0 bases and J by 0 bases; unmatched bases: 3. The CDR3 nucleotides read TGCGCCAGCAGCTTGGGGACTAGCTTCAGCACAGATACGCAGTATTTT. It translates to CASSLGTSFSTDTQYF. The whole variable domain, filled in from reference TRBV5-1 and TRBJ2-3, reads KAGVTQTPRYLIKTRGQQVTLSCSPISGHRSVSWYQQTPGQGLQFLFEYFSETQRNKGNFPGRFSGRQFSNSRSEMNVSTLELGDSALYLCASSLGTSFSTDTQYFGPGTRLTVL.

This chain links TRBV5-1 with TRBJ2-2; D is possibly TRBD1 (6 bases). The CDR3 covers 15 residues. The germline V gene has CDR1 SGHRS and CDR2 YFSETQ. The V and J ends lost 1 base and 0 bases respectively, with 7 bases between them. CDR3 DNA sequence: TGCGCCAGCAGCTTGCCAGGGGCGAACACCGGGGAGCTGTTTTTT. Translated, it gives CASSLPGANTGELFF.

V is TRBV6-5 and J is TRBJ1-2; D unclear. CDR3 length: 15 residues. Germline V lookup: CDR1 MNHEY, CDR2 SVGAGI. Trimming shortened V by 7 bases and J by 5 bases, and 20 bases separated the two germline ends. For the CDR3, the DNA is TGTGCCAGCACCCCTACGGAGGCGCGGGGTTATGGCTACACCTTC. Its translation is CASTPTEARGYGYTF.